The 17 T cell receptor beta chains presented below share a single source sample, sequenced in a study of blood T cells in healthy people across ages (dated by TCRdb to between 2015 and 2017). The protocol used for the library was 5' RACE. Reads for this sample came from an Illumina HiSeq 2500. A second PCR of 7 to 11 cycles was performed with a sample-barcoded 5' primer and a J-beta primer mix. The public reads were run again by TCRdb, first through fastp at Q25 and then through MiXCR, and only productive beta chains were kept. Each CDR3 protein gets just one entry, which takes the most common genes and DNA from the rows behind it. This sample gives hundreds of thousands of distinct CDR3 sequences in total; more than 50% of them show up just once. The ten largest clones represent around a quarter of the sample. Sequencing was performed on blood. These receptors all come from a man aged 40-50 years in good health.

This clonotype has ten or more counts. This chain uses TRBV29-1 with TRBJ2-1, with D possibly TRBD2 on 5 matching bases. In germline, CDR1 is SQVTM, CDR2 ANQGSEA. This CDR3 region has 14 residues. Trimming removed 5 bases from V and 8 bases from J, with 19 bases in between. CDR3 DNA sequence: TGCAGCGTTAGAGTTAGCTCCGGGATTGATGAGCAGTTCTTC. It specifies CSVRVSSGIDEQFF.

CDR3 sequence: CSVAGTEPHNNYGYTF. CDR3 in DNA: TGCAGCGTCGCTGGGACAGAGCCCCACAATAACTATGGCTACACCTTC. The chain has TRBV29-1 and TRBJ1-2; the match to TRBD1 covers 7 bases. Germline CDR1 reads SQVTM; CDR2 reads ANQGSEA. There are 16 residues in the CDR3. The J segment lost 1 base and the V segment lost 6 bases, leaving 14 bases of the junction unmatched.

The chain links TRBV4-3 to TRBJ1-2, with D possibly matching TRBD1 (5 bases). The length of the CDR3 is 18 residues. With 0 bases removed from V and 2 bases from J, the gap between germline ends came to 19 bases. Looked up from germline, CDR1 is LGHNA and CDR2 is YSLEER. CDR3 sequence (DNA): TGCGCCAGCAGCCAAGATTTTCGCGGGGGACGATTCAACTATGGCTACACCTTC. Translating it yields CASSQDFRGGRFNYGYTF.

V is TRBV5-5 and J is TRBJ2-1; the match to TRBD1 covers 10 bases. J was trimmed by 1 base and V by 4 bases; bases with no gene match: 5. The germline V gene has CDR1 SGHKS and CDR2 YYEKEE (reference sequence). CDR3 size: 16 residues. The CDR3 loop reads CASSGGTGVSYNEQFF. In nucleotides, the CDR3 is TGTGCCAGCAGCGGTGGGACAGGGGTTTCCTACAATGAGCAGTTCTTC.

The J gene is TRBJ2-7, the V gene TRBV4-3; D tentatively fits TRBD1 or TRBD2 (5 bases each). From germline, CDR1 is LGHNA and CDR2 YSLEER. V gave up 0 bases and J gave up 5 bases, with 17 bases separating them. The CDR3 spans 16 residues. CDR3 protein: CASSQDVFRQRDEQYF. For the CDR3, the DNA is TGCGCCAGCAGCCAAGATGTGTTCCGACAGAGGGACGAGCAGTACTTC.

The rearrangement uses TRBV28 and TRBJ2-7; D is possibly TRBD1 (6 bases). The CDR3 length is 15 residues. Trimming removed 5 bases at V and 2 bases at J, with 16 bases between. Germline-derived CDR1 and CDR2 are MDHEN and SYDVKM. DNA of the CDR3: TGTGCCAGCAGTATCATCTCCGGGACACCCTACGAGCAGTACTTC. It translates to CASSIISGTPYEQYF.

The rearrangement links TRBV13 to TRBJ2-5; 7 bases agree with TRBD2. CDR1 is PRHDT and CDR2 is FYEKMQ in the germline V gene (reference sequence). The J segment lost 5 bases and the V segment lost 5 bases, leaving 8 bases of the junction unmatched. The CDR3 is 14 amino acids. The DNA of the CDR3 is TGTGCCAGCAGCCCTAGAGTCGGGGGGGAGACCCAGTACTTC. This encodes CASSPRVGGETQYF.

The chain uses TRBV7-9 and TRBJ2-5; D is tentatively TRBD1 or TRBD2 (6 bases each). V was clipped by 7 bases and J by 5 bases, with 14 bases between them. From germline, CDR1 is SEHNR and CDR2 FQNEAQ (reference sequence). There are 13 residues in the CDR3. The CDR3 DNA is TGTGCCAGCACTCCGAGGGGGAGGGAGACCCAGTACTTC. It yields the protein CASTPRGRETQYF.

This clonotype was seen only a few times. J is TRBJ2-3 and V is TRBV7-2; 8 positions agree with TRBD1. V was pared by 4 bases and J by 3 bases, with 3 bases of the junction left unmatched. CDR1 is SGHTA and CDR2 is FQGNSA in the germline V gene. CDR3 length: 14 residues. CDR3 loop: CASSSRQGTDTQYF. The CDR3 DNA sequence: TGTGCCAGCAGCTCGAGACAGGGGACAGATACGCAGTATTTT. Looking up the rest from reference TRBV7-2 and TRBJ2-3 gives the full variable domain: GAGVSQSPSNKVTEKGKDVELRCDPISGHTALYWYRQSLGQGLEFLIYFQGNSAPDKSGLPSDRFSAERTGGSVSTLTIQRTQQEDSAVYLCASSSRQGTDTQYFGPGTRLTVL.

This chain uses TRBV28 with TRBJ2-3; D is tentatively TRBD1 or TRBD2 (5 bases each). The CDR3 is made up of 15 amino acids. Germline assignment: CDR1 MDHEN and CDR2 SYDVKM. Trimming took 6 bases from V and 7 from J, leaving 20 bases between them. The DNA for the CDR3 is TGTGCCAGCAGCAGGGACGGCTCCTTCCTTTATACGCAGTATTTT. It encodes CASSRDGSFLYTQYF.

The V call is TRBV12-3 or TRBV12-4, the J call TRBJ1-1; D remains unclear. This CDR3 contains 12 residues. The V end lost 4 bases, the J end lost 6 bases, and 9 bases lay between the germline ends. The CDR3 DNA reads as TGTGCCAGCAGTTCTCCTTGGGCTGAAGCTTTCTTT. This translates into CASSSPWAEAFF.

V and J are TRBV27 and TRBJ1-4, with TRBD1 as a possible D gene (5 bases). The CDR3 totals 15 residues. Deletions cut 1 base from V and 7 bases from J, with 13 bases between. The V gene's germline CDR1 is MNHEY and CDR2 SMNVEV (reference sequence). The chain's CDR3 is CASSLYAGRGEKLFF. The CDR3, as DNA: TGTGCCAGCAGTTTATATGCAGGGAGGGGTGAAAAACTGTTTTTT.

The chain has TRBV6-1 and TRBJ1-1; D ambiguous. Trimming removed 3 bases from V and 10 bases from J, with 12 bases in between. Looked up from germline, CDR1 is MNHNS and CDR2 is SASEGT. CDR3 length: 12 residues. The CDR3 region has the DNA TGTGCCAGCAGTGAGGACGTTACCAGAGCTTTCTTT. This translates into CASSEDVTRAFF.

This clonotype was detected only a few times. The V call is TRBV12-3 or TRBV12-4, the J call TRBJ2-3, with 13 bases lining up with TRBD2. V was clipped by 5 bases and J by 8 bases; unmatched bases: 13. There are 17 residues in the CDR3. The CDR3 DNA sequence: TGTGCCAGCAGTAACGGAGGACTAGCGGGAGATTTCGGTACGCAGTATTTT. This sequence encodes CASSNGGLAGDFGTQYF.

The chain uses TRBV5-6 and TRBJ1-4; 8 positions match TRBD1. The CDR3 totals 15 residues. Looked up from germline, CDR1 is SGHDT and CDR2 is YYEEEE. Trimming removed 5 bases from V and 3 bases from J; junction bases left unmatched: 6. CDR3 coding DNA: TGTGCCAGCAGTCCAACGGGACAGGCTAATGAAAAACTGTTTTTT. Translating gives CASSPTGQANEKLFF.

V usage is TRBV12-3 or TRBV12-4 and J usage is TRBJ2-3, with D unclear. The CDR3 is 12 amino acids. With 8 bases removed from V and 4 bases from J, the gap between germline ends came to 10 bases. CDR3 DNA: TGTGCCAGCCTCCATTGGGCAGATACGCAGTATTTT. Translation gives CASLHWADTQYF.

The chain carries TRBV4-3 and TRBJ2-5, with D uncertain. Trimming cost V 1 base and J 4 bases, with 10 bases left between them. The CDR3 has 14 residues. Per germline, CDR1 LGHNA and CDR2 YSLEER. The CDR3 reads CASSQGVIGETQYF. CDR3 in DNA: TGCGCCAGCAGCCAAGGAGTAATAGGAGAGACCCAGTACTTC.